This TCR beta chain emerged from a study of T cell responses to AZD1222 COVID-19 vaccine. Study-level findings and limits: Unmutated variant regions are reportedly the target of nearly half of TCRs that are spike-specific. White British ancestry dominated among donors, who included more females, and clonal diversity was possibly underestimated.

Sequenced by immunoSEQ multiplex PCR; TCRdb stores in-frame clones only, minus some. The table records some 80,000 clones, around 90% of them present only once. This CDR3 region has 15 residues. V shed 4 bases and J shed 3 bases, with 15 bases lying between them. Germline V lookup: CDR1 SGDLS, CDR2 YYNGEE. With regard to this clone: No antigen is known for it.

The sample in question was peripheral blood, obtained on day 0 of MenACWY control vaccination. This clonotype originated in an adult in good health. The V gene is TRBV9, the J gene TRBJ2-3, with D possibly matching TRBD2 (6 bases). The CDR3, as DNA: TGTGCCAGCAGCAAGGCCCCGGGAGCAACAGATACGCAGTATTTT. The encoded protein is CASSKAPGATDTQYF.